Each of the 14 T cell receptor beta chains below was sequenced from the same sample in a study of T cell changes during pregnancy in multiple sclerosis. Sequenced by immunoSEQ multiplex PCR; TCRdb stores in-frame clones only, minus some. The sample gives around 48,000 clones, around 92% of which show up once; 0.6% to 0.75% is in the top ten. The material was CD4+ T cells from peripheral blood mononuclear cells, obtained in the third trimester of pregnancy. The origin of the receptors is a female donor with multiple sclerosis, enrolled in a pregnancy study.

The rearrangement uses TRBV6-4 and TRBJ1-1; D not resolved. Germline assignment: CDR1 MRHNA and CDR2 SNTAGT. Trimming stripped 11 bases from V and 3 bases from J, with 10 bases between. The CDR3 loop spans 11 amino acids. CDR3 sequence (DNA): TGTGCCCTGCAGGTGGACACTGAAGCTTTCTTT. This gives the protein CALQVDTEAFF.

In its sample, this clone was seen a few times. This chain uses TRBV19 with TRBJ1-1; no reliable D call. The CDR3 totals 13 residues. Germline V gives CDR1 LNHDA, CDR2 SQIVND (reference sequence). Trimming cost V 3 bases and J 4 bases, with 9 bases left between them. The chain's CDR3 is CASSIRTRTEAFF. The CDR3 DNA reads TGTGCCAGTAGTATTCGCACTCGCACTGAAGCTTTCTTT. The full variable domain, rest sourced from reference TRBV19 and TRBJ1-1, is DGGITQSPKYLFRKEGQNVTLSCEQNLNHDAMYWYRQDPGQGLRLIYYSQIVNDFQKGDIAEGYSVSREKKESFPLTVTSAQKNPTAFYLCASSIRTRTEAFFGQGTRLTVV.

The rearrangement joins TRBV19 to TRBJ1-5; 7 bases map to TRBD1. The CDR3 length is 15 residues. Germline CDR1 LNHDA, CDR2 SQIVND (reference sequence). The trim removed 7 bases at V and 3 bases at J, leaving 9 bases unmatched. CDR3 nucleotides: TGTGCCAGTACCCCCCAGACAGGGATCAATCAGCCCCAGCATTTT. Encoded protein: CASTPQTGINQPQHF.

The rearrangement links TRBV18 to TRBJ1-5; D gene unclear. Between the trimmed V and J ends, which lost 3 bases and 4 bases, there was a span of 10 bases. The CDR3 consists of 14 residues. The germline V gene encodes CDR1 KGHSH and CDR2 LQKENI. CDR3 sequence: CASSPARSNQPQHF. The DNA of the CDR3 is TGTGCCAGCTCACCTGCTAGGAGTAATCAGCCCCAGCATTTT.

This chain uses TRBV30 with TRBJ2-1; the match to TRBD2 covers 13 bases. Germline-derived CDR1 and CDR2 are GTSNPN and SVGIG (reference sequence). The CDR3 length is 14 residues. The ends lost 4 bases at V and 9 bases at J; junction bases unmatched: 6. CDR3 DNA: TGTGCCTGGAATTATGGGACTAGCGGGGCTGAGCAGTTCTTC. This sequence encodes CAWNYGTSGAEQFF.

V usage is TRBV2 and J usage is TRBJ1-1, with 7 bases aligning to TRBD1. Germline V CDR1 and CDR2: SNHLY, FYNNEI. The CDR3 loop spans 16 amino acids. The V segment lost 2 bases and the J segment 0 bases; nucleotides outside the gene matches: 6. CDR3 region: CASSERTGLMNTEAFF. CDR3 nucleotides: TGTGCCAGCAGTGAAAGGACAGGACTCATGAACACTGAAGCTTTCTTT.

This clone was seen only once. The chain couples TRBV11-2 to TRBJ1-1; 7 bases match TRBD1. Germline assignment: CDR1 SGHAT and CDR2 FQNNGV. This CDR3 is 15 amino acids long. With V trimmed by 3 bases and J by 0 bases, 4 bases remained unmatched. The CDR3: CASSFGDSLNTEAFF. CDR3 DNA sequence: TGTGCCAGCAGCTTCGGGGACAGCTTGAACACTGAAGCTTTCTTT.

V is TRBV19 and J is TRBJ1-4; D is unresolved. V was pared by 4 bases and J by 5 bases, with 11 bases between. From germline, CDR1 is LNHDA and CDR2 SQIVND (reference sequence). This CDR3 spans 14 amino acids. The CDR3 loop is CASSNAVTNEKLFF. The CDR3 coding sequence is TGTGCCAGTAGTAACGCGGTTACCAATGAAAAACTGTTTTTT.

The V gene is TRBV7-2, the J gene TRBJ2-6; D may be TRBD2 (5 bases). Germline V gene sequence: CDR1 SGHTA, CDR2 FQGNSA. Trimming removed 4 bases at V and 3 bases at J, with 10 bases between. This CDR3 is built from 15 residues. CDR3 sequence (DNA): TGTGCCAGCAGCTCCGGGGAAGGTGGGGCCAACGTCCTGACTTTC. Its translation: CASSSGEGGANVLTF. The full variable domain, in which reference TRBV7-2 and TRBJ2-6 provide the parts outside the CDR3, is GAGVSQSPSNKVTEKGKDVELRCDPISGHTALYWYRQSLGQGLEFLIYFQGNSAPDKSGLPSDRFSAERTGGSVSTLTIQRTQQEDSAVYLCASSSGEGGANVLTFGAGSRLTVL.

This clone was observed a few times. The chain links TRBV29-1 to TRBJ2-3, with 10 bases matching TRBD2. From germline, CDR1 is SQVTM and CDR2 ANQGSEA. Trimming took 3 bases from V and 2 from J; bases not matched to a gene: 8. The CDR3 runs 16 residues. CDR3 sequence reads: CSVDHRGTSATDTQYF. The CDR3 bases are TGCAGCGTTGATCATCGTGGGACTAGCGCCACAGATACGCAGTATTTT.

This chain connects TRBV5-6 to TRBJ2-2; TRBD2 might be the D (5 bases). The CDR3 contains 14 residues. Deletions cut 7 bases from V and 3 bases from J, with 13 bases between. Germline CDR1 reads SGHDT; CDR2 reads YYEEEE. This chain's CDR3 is CASLWGADTGELFF. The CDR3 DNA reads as TGTGCCAGCCTGTGGGGAGCGGACACCGGGGAGCTGTTTTTT.

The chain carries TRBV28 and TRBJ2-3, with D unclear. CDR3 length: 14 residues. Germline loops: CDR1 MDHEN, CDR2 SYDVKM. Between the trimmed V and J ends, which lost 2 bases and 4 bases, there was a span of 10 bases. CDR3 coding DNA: TGTGCCAGCAGTTTAGTCTTTGCAGCAGATACGCAGTATTTT. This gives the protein CASSLVFAADTQYF.

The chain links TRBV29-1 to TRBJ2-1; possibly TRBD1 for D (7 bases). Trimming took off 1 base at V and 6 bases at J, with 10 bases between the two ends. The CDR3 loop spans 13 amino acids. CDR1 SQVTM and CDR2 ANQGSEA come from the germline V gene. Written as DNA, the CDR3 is TGCAGCGTTGAAGGGCAGGGGGGCAATGAGCAGTTCTTC. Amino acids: CSVEGQGGNEQFF.

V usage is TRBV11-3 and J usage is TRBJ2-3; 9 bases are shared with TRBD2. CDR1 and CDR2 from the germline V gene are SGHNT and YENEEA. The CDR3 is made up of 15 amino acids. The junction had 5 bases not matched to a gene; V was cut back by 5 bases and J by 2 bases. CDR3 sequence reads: CASSKGLALTDTQYF. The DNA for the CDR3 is TGTGCCAGCAGCAAGGGACTAGCCCTCACAGATACGCAGTATTTT.